These 18 T cell receptor beta chains were sequenced from one sample in a study of blood T cells in healthy people across ages. Primers used in a second PCR of roughly 6 to 11 cycles were a sample-barcoded 5' primer and a J-beta primer mix. One entry per CDR3 protein, called by TCRdb with MiXCR from the 5' RACE reads. The repertoire holds some 900,000 distinct CDR3 sequences, with about 48% as singletons. Sequencing used blood. The receptors shown here come from a man aged 30 to 39 in good health.

V usage is TRBV7-9 and J usage is TRBJ2-1, with TRBD2 matching over 15 bases. In germline, CDR1 is SEHNR, CDR2 FQNEAQ (reference sequence). CDR3 size: 22 residues. Germline trimming cut 2 bases from V and 3 bases from J; bases unmatched to any gene: 17. CDR3: CASSLPLQGLAGGRSNYNEQFF. CDR3 nucleotide sequence: TGTGCCAGCAGCTTACCCCTACAGGGACTAGCGGGGGGACGATCGAACTACAATGAGCAGTTCTTC. Based on the CDR3 plus reference TRBV7-9 and TRBJ2-1, the full variable domain is DTGVSQNPRHKITKRGQNVTFRCDPISEHNRLYWYRQTLGQGPEFLTYFQNEAQLEKSRLLSDRFSAERPKGSFSTLEIQRTEQGDSAMYLCASSLPLQGLAGGRSNYNEQFFGPGTRLTVL.

As concerns this clonotype: Since a much larger clone is just one base distant, this may be a read error. The chain joins TRBV4-1 to TRBJ2-1; D possibly corresponds to TRBD1 (6 bases). The CDR3 loop spans 16 amino acids. The V gene's germline CDR1 is MGHRA and CDR2 YSYEKL. CDR3 sequence: CASTQENRVSYNEQFF. The CDR3 DNA follows: TGCGCCAGCACCCAAGAGAACAGGGTCTCCTACAATGAGCAGTTCTTC.

V and J are TRBV9 and TRBJ1-1; no definite D call. V was pared by 0 bases and J by 5 bases, with 20 bases between. Germline V CDR1 and CDR2: SGDLS, YYNGEE. The CDR3 runs 17 residues. The CDR3 loop reads CASSVVVTYRDETEAFF. The CDR3 DNA follows: TGTGCCAGCAGCGTAGTCGTAACGTACAGAGATGAAACTGAAGCTTTCTTT.

V is TRBV12-3 or TRBV12-4 and J is TRBJ2-7; no clear D gene. The CDR3 consists of 14 residues. The V end was cut by 5 bases, the J end by 0 bases, with 11 bases between. The CDR3 sequence is CASSPDTYSYEQYF. The CDR3 DNA reads as TGTGCCAGCAGTCCCGACACTTACTCCTACGAGCAGTACTTC.

The rearrangement joins TRBV11-2 to TRBJ2-7; tentative D call: TRBD1 (6 bases). The CDR3 spans 15 residues. The germline V and J ends were trimmed by 5 bases and 0 bases, with 14 bases remaining between them. In germline, CDR1 is SGHAT, CDR2 FQNNGV. The CDR3 spells CASSPEGDNSYEQYF. In DNA, the CDR3 is TGTGCCAGCAGCCCCGAGGGGGACAACTCCTACGAGCAGTACTTC. The full variable domain, with the rest looked up from reference TRBV11-2 and TRBJ2-7, is EAGVAQSPRYKIIEKRQSVAFWCNPISGHATLYWYQQILGQGPKLLIQFQNNGVVDDSQLPKDRFSAERLKGVDSTLKIQPAKLEDSAVYLCASSPEGDNSYEQYFGPGTRLTVT.

A few counts support this clonotype. The J gene is TRBJ2-5, the V gene TRBV27; D remains ambiguous. Germline V gene lookup returns CDR1 MNHEY and CDR2 SMNVEV (reference sequence). The germline V and J ends were trimmed by 6 bases and 4 bases, with 12 bases remaining between them. This CDR3 has 13 residues. CDR3 residues: CASSQPPAETQYF. Here the CDR3 DNA reads TGTGCCAGCAGCCAACCCCCGGCAGAGACCCAGTACTTC.

V and J are TRBV28 and TRBJ2-7; D perhaps matches TRBD2 (5 bases). Germline V gene data show CDR1 as MDHEN and CDR2 as SYDVKM. V was cut by 2 bases and J by 0 bases, with 14 bases left in between. The CDR3 runs 16 residues. The CDR3 sequence: CASSLGSGGFSYEQYF. The CDR3 bases are TGTGCCAGCAGTTTAGGCTCCGGCGGGTTCTCCTACGAGCAGTACTTC.

The chain links TRBV6-5 to TRBJ2-1; no firm D call. Trimming removed 2 bases from V and 4 bases from J, with 12 bases in between. Germline loops: CDR1 MNHEY, CDR2 SVGAGI. This CDR3 is 15 amino acids long. DNA for the CDR3: TGTGCCAGCAGTTACGACCAGATACAGTACAATGAGCAGTTCTTC. Translated: CASSYDQIQYNEQFF.

On this clonotype itself: Sequence at one end of the junction differs from germline and may be a read error. The chain employs TRBV29-1 and TRBJ2-1, with unresolved D. The CDR3 has 11 residues. Germline V CDR1 and CDR2: SQVTM, ANQGSEA. In nucleotides, the CDR3 is TGCAGCATTGAGGCCAACCTCAGGCAGTTCTTC. It is translated as CSIEANLRQFF.

The chain recombines TRBV5-6 with TRBJ2-7; tentatively, D is TRBD1 or TRBD2 (6 bases each). The CDR3 sequence is 15 residues long. Germline lookup yields CDR1 SGHDT and CDR2 YYEEEE. The ends were cut back, 2 bases at V and 2 bases at J, with 14 bases in the middle. CDR3 sequence (DNA): TGTGCCAGCAGCTTAGCCGACAGGAGGGCCTACGAGCAGTACTTC. Residues: CASSLADRRAYEQYF.

This clonotype appeared a few times. CDR3 coding DNA: TGCGCCAGCAGCCCGGATGGACAGGGGGTTAATGAAAAACTGTTTTTT. This codes for CASSPDGQGVNEKLFF. This chain links TRBV4-3 with TRBJ1-4; 10 bases match TRBD1. This CDR3 has 16 residues. CDR1 LGHNA and CDR2 YSLEER come from the germline V gene. With 4 bases clipped from V and 4 bases from J, the junction kept 6 bases outside the gene matches.

CDR3 in amino acids: CAIRQGDLDEKLFF. Here the CDR3 DNA reads TGTGCCATCAGACAAGGGGACTTGGATGAAAAACTGTTTTTT. The rearrangement links TRBV10-3 to TRBJ1-4; the D gene is possibly TRBD1 (5 bases). This CDR3 comprises 14 residues. Germline V gene lookup returns CDR1 ENHRY and CDR2 SYGVKD. V dropped 6 bases and J dropped 6 bases, with 14 bases sitting between them.

The V gene is TRBV5-6, the J gene TRBJ2-6; perhaps TRBD1 as D (6 bases). This CDR3 comprises 15 residues. V shed 5 bases and J shed 4 bases, with 13 bases lying between them. Germline V gene lookup returns CDR1 SGHDT and CDR2 YYEEEE. CDR3 protein: CASSRTGTGANVLTF. The DNA of the CDR3 is TGTGCCAGCAGTCGAACAGGGACCGGGGCCAACGTCCTGACTTTC.

The genes are TRBV5-1 and TRBJ1-2, with 9 bases matching TRBD1. The junction had 6 bases not matched to a gene; V was cut back by 6 bases and J by 3 bases. Germline CDR1 is SGHRS and CDR2 is YFSETQ. The CDR3 is made up of 14 amino acids. The CDR3 DNA reads as TGCGCCAGCAAGTACAGGGGGCTTTACTATGGCTACACCTTC. This codes for CASKYRGLYYGYTF.

About this clonotype: The germline gene is not matched at one end of the junction; a read error may be the cause. The V call is TRBV5-1, the J call TRBJ2-5; TRBD2 aligns across 8 bases. The J call may be faulty, since TRBJ2-7 better matches the DNA end. This CDR3 has 13 amino acids. The germline CDR1 and CDR2 sequences are SGHRS and YFSETQ. DNA for the CDR3: TGCGCCGGCAGCTTGACTAGCGCTTACGAGCAGTACTTC. It yields the protein CAGSLTSAYEQYF.

The chain couples TRBV20-1 to TRBJ2-7; D possibly corresponds to TRBD1 (5 bases). The CDR3 runs 14 residues. CDR1 DFQATT and CDR2 SNEGSKA come from the germline V gene (reference sequence). Trimming cost V 2 bases and J 7 bases, with 18 bases left between them. The DNA for the CDR3 is TGCAGTGCTAGATCCAGGGTGAATTACAATGAGCAGTACTTC. The encoded protein is CSARSRVNYNEQYF.

On this clonotype itself: Germline and junction disagree at one end, which may indicate a read error. The chain combines TRBV10-3 with TRBJ2-7, with TRBD1 identical over 9 bases. CDR1 and CDR2 (germline): ENHRY, SYGVKD. The CDR3 length is 14 residues. CDR3 bases: TGTGCCACCAGTGAGTCGGGACAGGGCAGCAAGCAGTACTTC. It is translated as CATSESGQGSKQYF.

The rearrangement links TRBV7-9 to TRBJ2-3; D possibly corresponds to TRBD1 (5 bases). Looked up from germline, CDR1 is SEHNR and CDR2 is FQNEAQ (reference sequence). The CDR3 contains 16 residues. Trimming pared 1 base from V and 1 base from J, leaving 12 bases between. The CDR3 sequence: CASSLDMTARTDTQYF. DNA of the CDR3: TGTGCCAGCAGCTTAGATATGACAGCGCGCACAGATACGCAGTATTTT.